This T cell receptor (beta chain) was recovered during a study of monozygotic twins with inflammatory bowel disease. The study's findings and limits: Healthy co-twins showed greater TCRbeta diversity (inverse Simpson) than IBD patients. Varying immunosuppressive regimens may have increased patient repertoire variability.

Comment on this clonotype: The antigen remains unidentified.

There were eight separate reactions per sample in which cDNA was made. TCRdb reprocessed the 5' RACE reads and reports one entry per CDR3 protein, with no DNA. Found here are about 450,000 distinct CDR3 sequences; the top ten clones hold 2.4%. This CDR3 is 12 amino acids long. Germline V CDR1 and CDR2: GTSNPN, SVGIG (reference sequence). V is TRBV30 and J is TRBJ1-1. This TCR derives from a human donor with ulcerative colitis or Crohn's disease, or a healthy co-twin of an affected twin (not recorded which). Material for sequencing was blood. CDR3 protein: CAWSGQFSEAFF.